The 31 T cell receptor beta chains below all came from one sample that was sequenced in a study of blood T cells in healthy people across ages. A J-beta primer mix and a sample-barcoded 5' primer were used in a second PCR of roughly 6 to 11 cycles. MiXCR, applied by TCRdb to the 5' RACE reads, yields one record per CDR3 protein. Among over 550,000 distinct CDR3 sequences listed, about 28% were seen once. Sequenced material: blood. The receptors originated from a woman aged 80 or over in good health.

This clonotype was seen many times. The chain links TRBV12-3 or TRBV12-4 to TRBJ2-1, with TRBD2 identical over 10 bases. The V and J ends lost 7 bases and 5 bases, in that order; junction bases with no gene match: 11. The CDR3 length is 16 residues. The CDR3 DNA is TGTGCCAGCACCCTGTCTAGCGGGGGCGCTGACAATGAGCAGTTCTTC. Protein sequence: CASTLSSGGADNEQFF.

This sequence joins TRBV5-8 and TRBJ1-3, with 9 bases matching TRBD1. Per germline, CDR1 SGHTS and CDR2 YDEGEE. This CDR3 has 16 residues. V gave up 7 bases and J gave up 0 bases; unmatched junction bases: 8. The CDR3 nucleotides read TGTGCCAGCGGGTTGGGACAGGGTATCTCTGGAAACACCATATATTTT. Protein: CASGLGQGISGNTIYF.

This clonotype was seen at least ten times. This chain uses TRBV7-2 with TRBJ2-1; D unresolved. The V gene's germline CDR1 is SGHTA and CDR2 FQGNSA. The CDR3 has 15 residues. The V end was cut by 0 bases, the J end by 6 bases, with 12 bases between. Written as DNA, the CDR3 is TGTGCCAGCAGCTTAGCTGGGGTCGTAAGCAATGAGCAGTTCTTC. Translation gives CASSLAGVVSNEQFF.

The V gene is TRBV19, the J gene TRBJ1-1, with 8 nucleotides matching TRBD1. The CDR3 runs 13 residues. Germline values: CDR1 LNHDA, CDR2 SQIVND (reference sequence). As DNA, the CDR3 is TGTGGCAGCGCCGACAGGGGATGGACTGAAGCTTTCTTT. Its protein product is CGSADRGWTEAFF.

This clonotype was recorded many times. This chain joins TRBV12-3 or TRBV12-4 and TRBJ1-4; D not resolved. V was clipped by 7 bases and J by 3 bases, with 6 bases between them. The CDR3 spans 12 residues. CDR3 loop: CASTHSNEKLFF. CDR3 nucleotide sequence: TGTGCCAGCACCCACTCTAATGAAAAACTGTTTTTT.

This clonotype occurred many times. This chain uses TRBV5-1 with TRBJ1-2, with D hard to call. CDR1 is SGHRS and CDR2 is YFSETQ in the germline V gene. The CDR3 length is 16 residues. The V and J ends lost 0 bases and 4 bases respectively, with 16 bases between them. In DNA, the CDR3 is TGCGCCAGCAGCTTGGACCTTATCGGGGTGGGCTATGGCTACACCTTC. Encoded protein: CASSLDLIGVGYGYTF.

The sample holds a few counts of this clonotype. CDR3 nucleotide sequence: TGTGCCAGCAGCCAAGAAATAGGGGGCCAAGAGACCCAGTACTTC. This codes for CASSQEIGGQETQYF. V gene TRBV4-2 combines with J gene TRBJ2-5; D possibly corresponds to TRBD1 (6 bases). The CDR3 has 15 amino acids. V was shortened by 0 bases and J by 1 base, with 9 bases between the two germline ends. Looked up from germline, CDR1 is LGHNA and CDR2 is YNFKEQ.

This clonotype was picked up many times. The V gene is TRBV28, the J gene TRBJ2-1; 12 nucleotides align to TRBD2. The CDR3 is 12 residues long. V shed 5 bases, J shed 12 bases, and the junction held 2 bases outside the gene matches. The germline V gene has CDR1 MDHEN and CDR2 SYDVKM. CDR3 in DNA: TGTGCCAGCAGTGCGGGACTAGCGGGGCAGTTCTTC. This gives the protein CASSAGLAGQFF.

The chain has TRBV20-1 and TRBJ2-7; 9 bases are a match to TRBD2. Trimming cost V 5 bases and J 6 bases; bases outside gene matches: 14. The CDR3 spans 15 residues. Looked up from germline, CDR1 is DFQATT and CDR2 is SNEGSKA (reference sequence). In nucleotides, the CDR3 is TGCAGTGCTCGGCCCCGGAAAGCGGGAGGAGGCGAGCAGTACTTC. Translating gives CSARPRKAGGGEQYF.

This clonotype was observed a handful of times. A read error may be the cause here, since a much bigger clone is one base away. The DNA for the CDR3 is TGTGCCAGCAGTTACTCCCCGCTAGCGGGGGGGAGTGAGCAGTACTTC. Protein sequence: CASSYSPLAGGSEQYF. The rearrangement links TRBV6-2 or TRBV6-3 to TRBJ2-5; 12 positions agree with TRBD2. The CDR3 spans 16 residues. Germline CDR1 and CDR2: MNHEY and SVGEGT. V shed 0 bases, J shed 11 bases, and the junction held 10 bases outside the gene matches.

In this sample, this clonotype turned up many times. This chain's CDR3 is CASSYDGSTNEKLFF. The CDR3 DNA reads TGTGCCAGCAGTTATGACGGCTCAACTAATGAAAAACTGTTTTTT. The chain joins TRBV2 to TRBJ1-4; D ambiguous. From germline, CDR1 is SNHLY and CDR2 FYNNEI. V was cut by 5 bases and J by 0 bases, with 10 bases left in between. The CDR3 extends over 15 amino acids.

Ten or more counts support this clonotype. The gene calls are TRBV4-3 and TRBJ1-6; D remains ambiguous. CDR1 and CDR2 from the germline V gene are LGHNA and YSLEER. Trimming pared 0 bases from V and 6 bases from J, leaving 9 bases between. The CDR3 runs to 15 residues. The CDR3 DNA is TGCGCCAGCAGCCAAGACGAAAGTGGTAATTCACCCCTCCACTTT. It yields the protein CASSQDESGNSPLHF.

The gene calls are TRBV29-1 and TRBJ1-1, with a weak D call TRBD1 (6 bases). V was clipped by 6 bases and J by 3 bases, with 17 bases between them. The CDR3 consists of 14 residues. Germline lookup yields CDR1 SQVTM and CDR2 ANQGSEA. The CDR3 loop reads CSVRGGGLHTEAFF. The CDR3 DNA reads as TGCAGCGTCCGAGGGGGGGGGTTACACACTGAAGCTTTCTTT.

The J gene is TRBJ1-6, the V gene TRBV4-1, with D possibly being TRBD1 (5 bases). V was trimmed by 0 bases and J by 9 bases, leaving 15 bases between them. This CDR3 is 16 amino acids long. CDR1 and CDR2 (germline): MGHRA, YSYEKL. Written as DNA, the CDR3 is TGCGCCAGCAGCCAAGATCTAGGGGCAGGCTTTTCACCCCTCCACTTT. It is translated as CASSQDLGAGFSPLHF.

Comments on this clonotype: Germline is not matched at one junction end, which may reflect a read error. The rearrangement links TRBV7-2 to TRBJ2-4, with 7 bases fitting TRBD2. Germline CDR1 SGHTA, CDR2 FQGNSA. CDR3 length: 13 residues. The CDR3 sequence is CASSSGRDNIRYF. The DNA of the CDR3 is TGTGCCAGCAGCTCGGGGAGGGATAACATTCGGTACTTC.

The chain combines TRBV18 with TRBJ2-7; D may be TRBD1 or TRBD2 (5 bases each). CDR1 and CDR2 (germline): KGHSH, LQKENI. V lost 3 bases, J lost 3 bases, and 18 bases lay in between. This CDR3 is built from 16 residues. CDR3 in amino acids: CASSPKVGTLSYEQYF. CDR3 DNA: TGTGCCAGCTCACCGAAAGTCGGGACGCTAAGCTACGAGCAGTACTTC.

Concerning this clonotype itself: This sequence may be a read error, since a much larger clone differs from it by one base. The J gene is TRBJ1-2, the V gene TRBV6-5; TRBD1 is a possible D gene (6 bases). The CDR3 is 13 amino acids. Trimming removed 4 bases from V and 8 bases from J, with 14 bases in between. Germline V lookup: CDR1 MNHEY, CDR2 SVGAGI. The CDR3 loop reads CASSFRGGRGYTF. The CDR3 nucleotides are TGTGCCAGCAGTTTCCGGGGGGGCCGGGGCTACACCTTC.

The rearrangement links TRBV28 to TRBJ1-5, with 9 bases lining up with TRBD1. J gave up 5 bases and V 2 bases, and 4 bases lay outside the gene matches. The germline gives CDR1 MDHEN, CDR2 SYDVKM. This CDR3 comprises 15 residues. The CDR3 protein is CASSLGDREYQPQHF. The DNA for the CDR3 is TGTGCCAGCAGTTTAGGGGACAGGGAATATCAGCCCCAGCATTTT.

This clonotype was found a few times. This chain connects TRBV2 to TRBJ1-5; D not resolved. CDR1 is SNHLY, CDR2 FYNNEI, per germline. The germline V and J ends were trimmed by 5 bases and 4 bases, with 9 bases remaining between them. CDR3 size: 13 residues. The CDR3 is CASSKTTNQPQHF. The DNA for the CDR3 is TGTGCCAGCAGTAAAACAACAAATCAGCCCCAGCATTTT.

This chain joins TRBV7-2 and TRBJ2-5; 7 bases align to TRBD2. The DNA matches TRBJ2-7 better at its end, which makes the J call doubtful. Germline lookup yields CDR1 SGHTA and CDR2 FQGNSA. The CDR3 spans 16 residues. The CDR3 DNA reads as TGTGCCAGCAGTTCGGTTTGGGGGGGGAGAAGCTACGAGCAGTACTTC. This gives the protein CASSSVWGGRSYEQYF.

The chain links TRBV28 to TRBJ2-6; tentative D call: TRBD1 (5 bases). This CDR3 comprises 16 residues. Germline loops: CDR1 MDHEN, CDR2 SYDVKM. The V gene lost 3 bases and the J gene lost 5 bases, with 14 bases spanning the gap. CDR3 loop: CASSFAGHFRANVLTF. Written as DNA, the CDR3 is TGTGCCAGCAGTTTCGCAGGGCACTTCAGGGCCAACGTCCTGACTTTC.

This clonotype was counted only a few times. The V and J genes are TRBV4-2 and TRBJ2-3; D may be TRBD2 (6 bases). There are 16 residues in the CDR3. CDR1 is LGHNA, CDR2 YNFKEQ, per germline. V was cut by 3 bases and J by 2 bases, with 15 bases left in between. The CDR3: CASSQSGTQNTDTQYF. As DNA, the CDR3 is TGTGCCAGCAGCCAGTCCGGGACTCAAAACACAGATACGCAGTATTTT.

The rearrangement joins TRBV6-5 to TRBJ2-2, with D possibly being TRBD1 or TRBD2 (5 bases each). V lost 0 bases, J lost 0 bases, and 8 bases lay in between. The CDR3 covers 16 residues. The V gene's germline CDR1 is MNHEY and CDR2 SVGAGI. The CDR3 sequence is CASSYSGTANTGELFF. Written as DNA, the CDR3 is TGTGCCAGCAGTTACTCGGGGACCGCGAACACCGGGGAGCTGTTTTTT.

This clonotype occurred many times. V gene TRBV7-2 combines with J gene TRBJ1-6; 9 nucleotides agree with TRBD1. The length of the CDR3 is 15 residues. Germline V gives CDR1 SGHTA, CDR2 FQGNSA. V lost 5 bases, J lost 7 bases, and 6 bases stayed unmatched. CDR3 sequence reads: CASSMGQGGNSPLHF. DNA for the CDR3: TGTGCCAGCAGCATGGGACAGGGAGGCAATTCACCCCTCCACTTT.

The chain is built from TRBV5-1 and TRBJ2-7; 9 bases are shared with TRBD1. This CDR3 is 13 amino acids long. Germline V gives CDR1 SGHRS, CDR2 YFSETQ. V lost 5 bases and J lost 6; bases outside the gene matches: 6. CDR3 sequence: CASRIDRGAEQYF. The CDR3 DNA is TGCGCCAGCAGAATAGACAGGGGGGCCGAGCAGTACTTC.

In this sample, this clonotype turned up many times. The chain recombines TRBV7-9 with TRBJ2-3; no reliable D call. This CDR3 is built from 14 residues. V dropped 5 bases and J dropped 4 bases, with 13 bases sitting between them. Germline loops: CDR1 SEHNR, CDR2 FQNEAQ (reference sequence). This chain's CDR3 is CASSPDRAADTQYF. The CDR3 nucleotides are TGTGCCAGCAGCCCGGACCGGGCGGCAGATACGCAGTATTTT. Together with reference TRBV7-9 and TRBJ2-3, the CDR3 gives the full variable domain: DTGVSQNPRHKITKRGQNVTFRCDPISEHNRLYWYRQTLGQGPEFLTYFQNEAQLEKSRLLSDRFSAERPKGSFSTLEIQRTEQGDSAMYLCASSPDRAADTQYFGPGTRLTVL.

This chain connects TRBV7-2 to TRBJ2-5; 7 bases map to TRBD1. Germline V gives CDR1 SGHTA, CDR2 FQGNSA. CDR3 length: 14 amino acids. The J segment lost 5 bases and the V segment lost 5 bases, leaving 8 bases of the junction unmatched. CDR3 residues: CASSPDRRQETQYF. As DNA, the CDR3 is TGTGCCAGCAGCCCGGACAGGCGACAGGAGACCCAGTACTTC. The full variable domain, its missing parts supplied by reference TRBV7-2 and TRBJ2-5, is GAGVSQSPSNKVTEKGKDVELRCDPISGHTALYWYRQSLGQGLEFLIYFQGNSAPDKSGLPSDRFSAERTGGSVSTLTIQRTQQEDSAVYLCASSPDRRQETQYFGPGTRLLVL.

The V call is TRBV18, the J call TRBJ1-2; D unresolved. The CDR3 spans 13 residues. Trimming took 3 bases from V and 5 from J, leaving 10 bases between them. Germline CDR1 is KGHSH and CDR2 is LQKENI. CDR3 loop: CASSPRREYGYTF. The CDR3 region has the DNA TGTGCCAGCTCACCCAGGAGGGAGTATGGCTACACCTTC.

In its sample, this clonotype was seen a few times. This chain links TRBV9 with TRBJ1-3; no clear D gene. This CDR3 contains 14 residues. Per the germline V gene, CDR1 is SGDLS and CDR2 is YYNGEE. V gave up 2 bases and J gave up 0 bases, with 6 bases separating them. CDR3 loop: CASSVLSSGNTIYF. CDR3 nucleotide sequence: TGTGCCAGCAGCGTCCTGAGCTCTGGAAACACCATATATTTT.

This clonotype was counted many times. The chain has TRBV6-1 and TRBJ1-4, with no clear D. The V gene's germline CDR1 is MNHNS and CDR2 SASEGT. This CDR3 comprises 14 residues. With 5 bases removed from V and 4 bases from J, the gap between germline ends came to 11 bases. The CDR3 reads CASSLQLNNEKLFF. DNA of the CDR3: TGTGCCAGCAGTCTACAGCTAAATAATGAAAAACTGTTTTTT.

This clonotype was observed many times. The gene calls are TRBV7-2 and TRBJ2-5, with 10 bases identical to TRBD1. The germline V gene encodes CDR1 SGHTA and CDR2 FQGNSA. Losses at the gene ends were 1 base for V and 12 bases for J; bases not matched to a gene: 5. The CDR3 has 13 amino acids. The CDR3, as DNA: TGTGCCAGCAGCTTAGATTCAGGGACAGGGGAGTACTTC. Its translation is CASSLDSGTGEYF.